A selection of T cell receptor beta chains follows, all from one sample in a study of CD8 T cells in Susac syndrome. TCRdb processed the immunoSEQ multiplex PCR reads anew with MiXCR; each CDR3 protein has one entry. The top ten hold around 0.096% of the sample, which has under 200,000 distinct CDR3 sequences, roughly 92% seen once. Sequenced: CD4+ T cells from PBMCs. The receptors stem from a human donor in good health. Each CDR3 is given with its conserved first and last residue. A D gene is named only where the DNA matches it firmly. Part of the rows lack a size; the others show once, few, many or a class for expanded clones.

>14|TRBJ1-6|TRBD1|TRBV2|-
TGTGCCAGCAGAGAGACAGGGTCAGGGTCACCCCTCCACTTT
CASRETGSGSPLHF
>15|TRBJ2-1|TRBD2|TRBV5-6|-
TGTGCCAGCAGCTTGTCCGGGACTAGCGGGGGTCTCGAGATCTTC
CASSLSGTSGGLEIF
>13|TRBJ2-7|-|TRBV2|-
TGTGCCAGCCTCGCGGCCGGGGTATACGAGCAGTACTTC
CASLAAGVYEQYF
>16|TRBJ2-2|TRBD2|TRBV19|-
TGTGCCAGTGGAGGCATGGGACTAGCGGGGCCCGGGGAGCTGTTTTTT
CASGGMGLAGPGELFF
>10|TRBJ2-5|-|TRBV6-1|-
TGTGCCAGCAGTGCAGGGACCCAGTACTTC
CASSAGTQYF
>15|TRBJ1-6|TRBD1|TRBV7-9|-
TGTGCCAGCAGCTTAATAGGGGGCGATAATTCACCCCTCCACTTT
CASSLIGGDNSPLHF
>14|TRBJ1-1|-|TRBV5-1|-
TGCGCCAGCAGCTTGGCGGGGGGAGACAGGGAAGCTTTCTTT
CASSLAGGDREAFF
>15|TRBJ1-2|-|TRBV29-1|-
TGCAGCGTCCGGGAGCCGGCAGGGTCATGGGGTGGCTACACCTTC
CSVREPAGSWGGYTF
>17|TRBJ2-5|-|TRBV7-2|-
TGTGCCAGCAGCCACCAACTCAGGGCCTTGGCCCAAGAGACCCAGTACTTC
CASSHQLRALAQETQYF
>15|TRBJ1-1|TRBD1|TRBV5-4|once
TGTGCCAGCAGCCACGGACAGGGGAGTGGGCTGAAAGCTTTCTTT
CASSHGQGSGLKAFF
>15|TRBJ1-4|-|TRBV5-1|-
TGCGCCAGCAGCCTTGGGACGGCCGGAGGAGAAAAACTGTTTTTT
CASSLGTAGGEKLFF
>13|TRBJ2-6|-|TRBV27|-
TGTGCCAGCAGCCCCGCCCGGGCCAACGTCCTGACTTTC
CASSPARANVLTF
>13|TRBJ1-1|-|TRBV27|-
TGTGCCAGCAGACCCAGGGGTTCTGGTGAAGCTTTCTTT
CASRPRGSGEAFF
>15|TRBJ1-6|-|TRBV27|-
TGTGCCAGCAGTTTTGGGACGGTAGTAGGGTCACCCCTCCACTTT
CASSFGTVVGSPLHF
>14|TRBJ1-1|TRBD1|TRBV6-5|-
TGTGCCAGCAGAAACGACAGGGTGGGCACTGAAGCTTTCTTT
CASRNDRVGTEAFF
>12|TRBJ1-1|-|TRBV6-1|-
TGTGCCAGCTCCGAGCAGGGGTTGGAAGCTTTCTTT
CASSEQGLEAFF
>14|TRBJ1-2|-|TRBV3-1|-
TGTGCCAGCAGCCAAGATCGAGTAGTCTATGGCTACACCTTC
CASSQDRVVYGYTF
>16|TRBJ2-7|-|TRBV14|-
TGTGCCAGCAGCCCCCGCGGTGGGACCCATTGGGGTGAGCAGTACTTC
CASSPRGGTHWGEQYF
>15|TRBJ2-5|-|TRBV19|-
TGTGCCAGTAGGGAAAGAGCGGGTTACCAAGAGACCCAGTACTTC
CASRERAGYQETQYF
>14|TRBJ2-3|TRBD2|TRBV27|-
TGTGCCAGCAGTGCTGGGACTAGCGGGCCCCCTGGGTATTTT
CASSAGTSGPPGYF
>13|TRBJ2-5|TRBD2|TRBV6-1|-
TGTGCCATAGCGGGGGCCCTCCAAGAGACCCAGTACTTC
CAIAGALQETQYF
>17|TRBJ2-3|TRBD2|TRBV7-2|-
TGTGCCAGCAGCTTACGGACTAGCGGGGGGGCCCCGAATACGCAGTATTTT
CASSLRTSGGAPNTQYF